The entry that follows covers one T cell receptor (beta chain) sequence. This clone was counted between two and nine times. Its binding antigen is unknown. No base quality information exists; no much larger clone differs at one position. V is pared back by 6 bases and J by 4 bases, with 13 bases lying between the germline termini. Via the germline V gene (reference sequence), CDR1 is MNHNY and CDR2 SVGAGI. The CDR3, from cysteine to phenylalanine, totals 14 residues. Of all the DNA, just the CDR3 is kept, 42 bases in frame from base 1. In total, 500 to 700 healthy bone marrow donors made up the cohort. At the time of sampling, all cohort members were nominally healthy, though unrecorded immune exposures were likely present. The donor was CMV seronegative and belonged to the group of 350 or so seronegative cohort members. Every donor gave a peripheral blood sample, and the peripheral blood mononuclear cells from that sample were used for TCR beta sequencing. The Qiagen DNeasy Blood Extraction Kit was used to extract genomic DNA from the blood cell samples.

This record comes from a study of cytomegalovirus exposure and HLA in healthy donors (dated by TCRdb to the late 2010s). Background on the whole study: An earlier analysis of some 600 of the donors reported 250 to 300 Gb of sequence data and around 100 million unique TCR beta sequences obtained from around 180 million T cells. About 310 gigabases of sequencing data and approximately 93 million unique TCR sequences were included in an early release covering about 700 HLA-typed donors. Of the approximately 400 genotyped donors, 70% to 90% were placed in the genetic ancestry cluster associated with self-reported Caucasian donors. The study aimed to test whether cataloging public T cell receptors could reveal signatures of past pathogen exposure. Using immunosequencing, the study profiled T cell repertoires from about 620 subjects and related those repertoires to cytomegalovirus serostatus. Along with the roughly 710-subject first cohort, a separate validation cohort of some 130 different subjects was used. The study combined high-throughput TCR immunosequencing, statistical association of individual TCRs with disease status, and machine learning to predict cytomegalovirus infection status. A later analysis re-analyzed previously published TCR beta repertoires from approximately 700 donors and added high-resolution HLA genotyping to study TCR occurrence patterns. In the later analysis, no new phenotypic data were used to find candidate immune exposures; instead, reliance was placed on TCR beta sequences and their occurrence across donors. An earlier analysis of 587 of the donors used high-throughput TCR beta sequencing to judge whether each TCR beta V gene segment behaved as functional or pseudogenic. Alongside the repertoire data, information on donor age, sex, ethnicity and CMV serostatus was compiled. A later genetic analysis used genome-wide SNP genotypes for about 55% of the 666 donors, treating that subset as a discovery cohort. All discovery cohort repertoires had been generated using a single sequencing platform. HLA typing included class I and class II loci at four-digit resolution. The number of donors typed differed by locus, with 629-630 for A, B, C, DRB1 and DQB1, approximately 500 for DQA1, over 600 for DPA1, and around 450 for DPB1. Roughly 5 DR-DQ haplotypes were handled as single units for association and clustering because linkage in the cohort was strong. On average, roughly 240,000 unique TCR beta nucleotide sequences were sequenced per donor among 398 genotyped donors of the cohort, with roughly 18% of those sequences being non-productive. The study at large found these results: Broadly in line with IMGT annotations, most TCR beta V segments showed up in productive rearrangements about 87% or about 30% of the time in an earlier analysis of approximately 600 of the donors. While some public TCRs were present in many individuals, most TCR sequences turned up only very rarely across donors. V-gene and J-gene trimming of TCR beta chains was associated with a missense DCLRE1C variant in a later genetic analysis, and the association was replicated in an independent cohort. The authors suggested that the approach could potentially be extended to other disease states and immunological phenotypes. A cluster of highly shared sequence variants was judged likely to represent a technical artifact of the sequencing pipeline. Because the 87-base-pair reads could not distinguish some IMGT-functional V segments, including TRBV6-2 and TRBV6-3, those segments were excluded. A further reported finding was that TCR beta sequences accurately predicted the HLA-A and HLA-B alleles for most subjects in the first cohort. Because counts were too low, fewer than 20 rarely observed V segments, including chromosome 9 orphons, were excluded from the earlier analysis of several hundred of the donors. In a later analysis, TCR association rates were found to vary across HLA loci, with the most associated TCRs seen for DRB1 alleles and the fewest for HLA-C alleles. Roughly uniform sequencing depth across donors was assumed in presence/absence analyses, although this assumption may not hold. In this cohort, only TCR beta chains were sequenced, and detectable features were limited by the absence of alpha or paired-chain data. A later analysis found that HLA-associated TCR beta chains were more clonally expanded and had lower generation probabilities than equally common non-associated chains. A later analysis associated about 17,000 TCR beta sequences with specific HLA alleles at a false discovery rate of 0.05. The study gave a list of under 200 TCR beta chains associated with cytomegalovirus. A later genetic analysis reported fewer N-insertions in productive TCRs among donors in an Asian-associated ancestry cluster than the roughly 650-donor mean. Because HLA typing was unavailable for some donors at each locus, only the typed subset was used in association tests. A later analysis found that most CMV-associated TCR beta chains appeared HLA-restricted, with HLA associations seemingly driven largely by CMV exposure. Linkage disequilibrium might explain the correlated functional status among segregating V segments, but an unknown experimental factor could not be excluded. For the cohort, immune exposure information was limited to CMV serostatus. In vitro tests confirmed that three of the cytomegalovirus-associated TCR beta chains recognize cytomegalovirus antigens. A later analysis reported that several top co-occurrence clusters appeared linked to parvovirus B19, influenza, CMV and Epstein-Barr virus. In both the original and validation cohorts, the classifier was reported to diagnose cytomegalovirus status with high specificity and sensitivity. When HLA alleles, especially DR and DQ, strongly co-occurred, TCR associations were difficult to assign to individual alleles.

The method behind the library was the immunoSEQ multiplex PCR assay. For the multiplex PCR, a mixture combining 60 forward primers for TCR Vbeta segments and 13 reverse primers for TCR Jbeta segments was used. The CDR3 region of rearranged TCR beta genes was amplified from genomic DNA with a multiplex PCR assay. The Illumina HiSeq System was used to sequence the amplified TCR beta libraries as 87-base-pair reads. The source study handled its data this way. Across the 700 or so repertoires, a later analysis counted roughly 77 million unique TCR beta chains, 9 million to 14 million of which were shared by at least two donors. Raw reads were error-corrected and collapsed into unique sequences by a nearest-neighbor algorithm in which closely related sequences were merged to remove PCR and sequencing errors. CDR3 sequences were aligned to IMGT reference sequences to assign V, D and J gene segments. For a sequence to be retained, a match of at least six nucleotides to both a V gene segment and a J gene segment was required. Rearrangements were called productive when the CDR3 lacked stop codons and stayed in frame with V and J; all others were non-productive. Following IMGT convention, CDR3 was defined as the stretch from the second conserved V-encoded cysteine to the conserved J-encoded phenylalanine. In an earlier analysis of 587 of the donors, sequences lacking an unambiguous match to a single V gene segment were excluded. In an earlier analysis of more than 500 of the donors, a V segment was called functional when productive rearrangements were above 56.7%, and segregating when the standard deviation between donors exceeded 5%. A statistical classification framework was built to diagnose cytomegalovirus status from the catalog of TCR beta chain sequences. A later analysis assigned V and J genes by comparing TCR nucleotide sequences with IMGT/GENE-DB human TR gene sequences. A later analysis assigned CDR3 sequences and most-parsimonious VDJ recombination scenarios with the TCRdist pipeline. In a later analysis, each TCR beta chain was defined by its CDR3 amino acid sequence together with its V-gene family, and reads lacking a unique V-gene family were excluded. As a way to deal with suspected cross-contamination and a sequencing artifact, a later analysis dropped approximately 590 nucleotide sequences that were highly shared and had low generation probability. For each public chain, a later analysis derived a clonal expansion index from normalized ranks of inferred template counts within each repertoire. A later analysis computed generation probabilities with a VDJ recombination model fitted to out-of-frame rearrangements, and checked the results against IGoR. Hypergeometric tests were used in a later analysis to score TCR-TCR, TCR-HLA and TCR-CMV co-occurrence, with a repertoire-size bias correction applied to the TCR pairs. A later analysis estimated false discovery rates by permuting HLA or CMV assignments 20 times. In a later analysis, co-occurring TCRs were grouped with DBSCAN, and TCRdist sequence similarity was added when clustering was performed within HLA-allele-positive subsets. For co-occurrence clustering, repertoires with fewer than 30,000 or more than 120,000 public chains were excluded, along with several repertoires with anomalous nucleotide sharing. Imported from immuneACCESS, the table was reduced by TCRdb to in-frame sequences with V and J called. These copies leave out some clones; in studies compared against another copy, an unresolved V gene accounts for under half, and the cause of the remainder is not known. V and J calls and clone size are as listed in that table; D and trimming were resolved from the DNA. Recorded for this sample are some 140,000 clones; about 74% of them occurred a single time. Of the sample, 2.5% to 3.5% is held by the ten largest clones.

Rearrangement joined TRBV6-6 to TRBJ1-3; TRBD1 could be the D gene, as 5 bases match. The sample was PBMCs. The clonotype was recovered from a middle-aged man in good health and CMV-seronegative. The nucleotide sequence is TGTGCCAGCAGGGGGCAGGTGGGAGGAAACACCATATATTTT. The resulting protein is CASRGQVGGNTIYF.